This TCR beta chain is from a study of cytomegalovirus exposure and HLA in healthy donors (dated by TCRdb to the late 2010s). For the wider study: According to an earlier analysis of a few hundred of the donors, about 179 million T cells yielded roughly 110 million unique TCR beta sequences and approximately 300 Gb of sequence data. An early release covering roughly 640 HLA-typed donors comprised about 310 gigabases of sequencing data and approximately 85 million unique TCR sequences. Of the 350 to 450 genotyped donors, about 80% fell in the genetic ancestry cluster associated with self-reported Caucasian donors. The aim of the study was to test whether cataloging public T cell receptors could identify signatures of past pathogen exposure. The study profiled the T cell repertoires of 550 to 700 subjects by immunosequencing and related them to cytomegalovirus serostatus. Along with the roughly 700-subject first cohort, a separate validation cohort of about 110 different subjects was used. To predict cytomegalovirus infection status, the study brought together high-throughput TCR immunosequencing, statistical association of individual TCRs with disease status, and machine learning. In a later analysis, previously published TCR beta repertoires from some 640 donors were re-analyzed and high-resolution HLA genotyping was added so that TCR occurrence patterns could be studied. In the later analysis, no new phenotypic data were used to find candidate immune exposures; instead, reliance was placed on TCR beta sequences and their occurrence across donors. To decide whether each TCR beta V gene segment behaved as functional or pseudogenic, an earlier analysis of some 580 of the donors relied on high-throughput TCR beta sequencing. Alongside the repertoire data, information on donor age, sex, ethnicity and CMV serostatus was compiled. A later genetic analysis took genome-wide SNP genotypes for about 55% of the 666 donors and used that subset as a discovery cohort. Every discovery cohort repertoire had been produced on one sequencing platform. Class I and class II HLA loci were covered by the typing at four-digit resolution. The number of donors typed differed by locus, with about 620-630 for A, B, C, DRB1 and DQB1, approximately 500 for DQA1, 600 to 610 for DPA1, and around 450 for DPB1. Because of strong linkage in the cohort, four to six DR-DQ haplotypes were treated as single units for association and clustering. Across 398 genotyped donors of the cohort, an average of roughly 230,000 unique TCR beta nucleotide sequences per donor were sequenced, and 15% to 20% of those sequences were non-productive.

Summary of the overall study and its limitations: The classifier was reported to diagnose cytomegalovirus status with high specificity and sensitivity in both the original cohort and the validation cohort. A further reported finding was that TCR beta sequences accurately predicted the HLA-A and HLA-B alleles for most subjects in the first cohort. Correlated functional status among segregating V segments might be attributable to linkage disequilibrium, but an unknown experimental factor could not be ruled out. Seventeen rarely observed V segments, including chromosome 9 orphons, were excluded from the earlier analysis of several hundred of the donors because counts were too low. Compared with the approximately 670-donor mean, donors in an Asian-associated ancestry cluster had fewer N-insertions in productive TCRs, according to a later genetic analysis. Because HLA typing was missing for some donors at each locus, association tests included only the typed subset. For the cohort, immune exposure information was limited to CMV serostatus. While some public TCRs were present in many individuals, most TCR sequences turned up only very rarely across donors. In a later analysis, several top co-occurrence clusters were reported to appear linked to parvovirus B19, influenza, CMV and Epstein-Barr virus. According to a later analysis, most CMV-associated TCR beta chains appeared to be HLA-restricted, and the HLA associations seemed to be driven largely by CMV exposure. Sequencing depth was assumed to be roughly uniform across donors in the presence/absence analyses, though that assumption may not hold. According to the authors, the approach could potentially be generalized to other disease states and immunological phenotypes. When HLA alleles, especially DR and DQ, strongly co-occurred, TCR associations were difficult to assign to individual alleles. An association between a missense DCLRE1C variant and V-gene and J-gene trimming of TCR beta chains was found in a later genetic analysis and replicated in an independent cohort. In a later analysis, HLA-associated TCR beta chains showed more clonal expansion and lower generation probabilities than non-associated chains that were equally common. The study listed approximately 160 TCR beta chains as associated with cytomegalovirus. Specific HLA alleles were associated with roughly 17,000 TCR beta sequences at a false discovery rate of 0.05 in a later analysis. Some IMGT-functional V segments, including TRBV6-2 and TRBV6-3, could not be distinguished by the 87-base-pair reads and were therefore excluded. In this cohort, only TCR beta chains were sequenced, and detectable features were limited by the absence of alpha or paired-chain data. Three of the identified cytomegalovirus-associated TCR beta chains were confirmed in vitro to be specific for cytomegalovirus antigens. A later analysis found that TCR association rates varied across HLA loci, with DRB1 alleles showing the most associated TCRs and HLA-C alleles the fewest. In an earlier analysis of about 540 of the donors, most TCR beta V segments were observed in productive rearrangements about 87% or about 30% of the time, broadly matching IMGT annotations. A cluster of highly shared sequence variants was judged likely to represent a technical artifact of the sequencing pipeline.

The cohort consisted of hundreds of healthy bone marrow donors. At the time of sampling, every cohort member was nominally healthy, though immune exposures that went unrecorded were likely present. The donor was CMV seronegative and was included in the group of 352 seronegative cohort members. Every donor gave a peripheral blood sample, and the peripheral blood mononuclear cells from that sample were used for TCR beta sequencing. Genomic DNA was extracted from the blood cell samples with the Qiagen DNeasy Blood Extraction Kit. As regards this clone: The clone's antigen remains unknown. Nothing much larger sits one base from this clone, and base qualities are not available.

The method behind the library was the immunoSEQ multiplex PCR assay. For the multiplex PCR, a mixture combining 60 forward primers for TCR Vbeta segments and 13 reverse primers for TCR Jbeta segments was used. Amplification of the CDR3 region of rearranged TCR beta genes was performed with a multiplex PCR assay on genomic DNA. Amplified TCR beta libraries were sequenced as 87-base-pair reads on the Illumina HiSeq System. The paper's processing steps were these. A later analysis tallied around 80 million unique TCR beta chains across the 640 or so repertoires, and about 12 million of those chains were shared by two or more donors. Raw reads were error-corrected and collapsed into unique sequences with a nearest-neighbor algorithm that merged closely related sequences to remove PCR and sequencing errors. Alignment of CDR3 sequences to IMGT reference sequences was used to assign V, D and J gene segments. For a sequence to be retained, a match of at least six nucleotides to both a V gene segment and a J gene segment was required. Rearrangements were called productive when the CDR3 lacked stop codons and stayed in frame with V and J; all others were non-productive. Following IMGT convention, CDR3 was defined as the stretch from the second conserved V-encoded cysteine up to the conserved J-encoded phenylalanine. Sequences without an unambiguous match to a single V gene segment were excluded from the earlier analysis of several hundred of the donors. In an earlier analysis of approximately 590 of the donors, a V segment was called functional when productive rearrangements were above 56.7%, and segregating when the standard deviation between donors exceeded 5%. A statistical classification framework was built for diagnosing cytomegalovirus status from the catalog of TCR beta chain sequences. A later analysis assigned V and J genes by comparing TCR nucleotide sequences with IMGT/GENE-DB human TR gene sequences. In a later analysis, CDR3 sequences and most-parsimonious VDJ recombination scenarios were assigned using the TCRdist pipeline. A later analysis defined each TCR beta chain by its CDR3 amino acid sequence plus V-gene family, and excluded reads lacking a unique V-gene family. To address suspected cross-contamination and a sequencing artifact, a later analysis removed under 600 highly shared, low-generation-probability nucleotide sequences. For each public chain, a later analysis derived a clonal expansion index from normalized ranks of inferred template counts within each repertoire. In a later analysis, generation probabilities were computed using a VDJ recombination model fitted to out-of-frame rearrangements, and the results were checked against IGoR. In a later analysis, TCR-TCR, TCR-HLA and TCR-CMV co-occurrence was scored with hypergeometric tests, and a repertoire-size bias correction was applied to TCR pairs. False discovery rates were estimated in a later analysis by permuting HLA or CMV assignments 20 times. In a later analysis, co-occurring TCRs were grouped using DBSCAN, with TCRdist sequence similarity added in when clustering inside HLA-allele-positive subsets. Co-occurrence clustering excluded repertoires with fewer than 30,000 or more than 120,000 public chains, plus five with anomalous nucleotide sharing. In TCRdb, the immuneACCESS table is reduced to in-frame sequences with V and J assigned. These tables do not hold every clone; where another copy was compared, an unresolved V gene accounts for under half, and the others remain unexplained. V and J calls and clone size follow that table, whereas D and trimming were derived from the DNA. This sample gives about 190,000 clones in total; more than 65% of them show up just once. 3% to 4% of the sample belongs to the ten largest clones.

The junction shows trimming of 5 bases on V and 8 bases on J, plus 21 bases between the germline ends. Taken from cysteine to phenylalanine, the CDR3 has 15 residues. The DNA shown is the 45-base CDR3, in frame from base 1. CDR1 and CDR2 are read off the germline V gene (reference sequence) as SEHNR and FQNEAQ. The sequence joins TRBV7-9 to TRBJ1-1, with TRBD1 tentatively as D gene (6 bases match). The sample taken for sequencing was PBMCs. The sequence was obtained from a man in his fifties or sixties in good health and CMV-seronegative. The CDR3 loop reads CASSPDSPQRSEAFF. The sequenced DNA: TGTGCCAGCAGCCCGGACAGCCCCCAAAGATCGGAAGCTTTCTTT.